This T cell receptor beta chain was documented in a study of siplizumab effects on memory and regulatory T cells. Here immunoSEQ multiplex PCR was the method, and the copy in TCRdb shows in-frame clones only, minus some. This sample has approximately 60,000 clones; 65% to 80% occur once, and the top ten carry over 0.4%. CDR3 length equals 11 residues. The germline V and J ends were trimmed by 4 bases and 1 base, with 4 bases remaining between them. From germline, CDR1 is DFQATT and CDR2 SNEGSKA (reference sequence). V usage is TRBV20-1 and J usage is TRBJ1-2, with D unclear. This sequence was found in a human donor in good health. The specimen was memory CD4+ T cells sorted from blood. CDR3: CSANINYGYTF. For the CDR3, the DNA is TGCAGTGCTAACATTAACTATGGCTACACCTTC.